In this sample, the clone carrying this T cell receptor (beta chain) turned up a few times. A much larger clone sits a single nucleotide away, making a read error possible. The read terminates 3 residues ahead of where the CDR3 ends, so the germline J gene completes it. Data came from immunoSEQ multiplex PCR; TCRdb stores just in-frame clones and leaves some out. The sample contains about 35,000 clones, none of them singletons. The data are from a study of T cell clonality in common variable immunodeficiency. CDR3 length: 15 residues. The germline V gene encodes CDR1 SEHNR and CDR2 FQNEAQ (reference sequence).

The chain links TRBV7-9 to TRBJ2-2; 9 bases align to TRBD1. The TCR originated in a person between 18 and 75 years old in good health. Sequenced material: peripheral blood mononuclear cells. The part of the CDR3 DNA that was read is TGTGCCAGCAGCTTAGCCGGACAGGGGAATTCACCG. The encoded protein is CASSLAGQGNSP. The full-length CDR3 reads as CASSLAGQGNSPLFF.